This TCR beta chain originates from a study of shared clonotypes between healthy human individuals. Study findings and constraints: Investigators collected only blood, and repertoires in tissues likely differ.

As for this clone: Antigen specificity is unknown.

Donors had no recently reported acute infections or vaccinations and were HIV-negative. Sequencing was performed with immunoSEQ multiplex PCR; in TCRdb, only in-frame clones are kept and a portion is missing. The repertoire includes 450,000 to 550,000 clones, 70% to 80% of them detected once, and over 10% sits in the top ten. The germline gives CDR1 SSHAT, CDR2 FNYEAQ (reference sequence). The CDR3 covers 13 residues. Trimming cost V 5 bases and J 5 bases, with 9 bases left between them. The specimen was PBMCs. V is TRBV7-7 and J is TRBJ2-2; D remains unclear. This receptor was identified in a woman aged 40 to 49 in good health. Some clones in this sample may be carry-over from other donors' samples. The CDR3 DNA reads TGTGCCAGCAGCACCACTCGTACCGGGGAGCTGTTTTTT. The encoded protein is CASSTTRTGELFF.